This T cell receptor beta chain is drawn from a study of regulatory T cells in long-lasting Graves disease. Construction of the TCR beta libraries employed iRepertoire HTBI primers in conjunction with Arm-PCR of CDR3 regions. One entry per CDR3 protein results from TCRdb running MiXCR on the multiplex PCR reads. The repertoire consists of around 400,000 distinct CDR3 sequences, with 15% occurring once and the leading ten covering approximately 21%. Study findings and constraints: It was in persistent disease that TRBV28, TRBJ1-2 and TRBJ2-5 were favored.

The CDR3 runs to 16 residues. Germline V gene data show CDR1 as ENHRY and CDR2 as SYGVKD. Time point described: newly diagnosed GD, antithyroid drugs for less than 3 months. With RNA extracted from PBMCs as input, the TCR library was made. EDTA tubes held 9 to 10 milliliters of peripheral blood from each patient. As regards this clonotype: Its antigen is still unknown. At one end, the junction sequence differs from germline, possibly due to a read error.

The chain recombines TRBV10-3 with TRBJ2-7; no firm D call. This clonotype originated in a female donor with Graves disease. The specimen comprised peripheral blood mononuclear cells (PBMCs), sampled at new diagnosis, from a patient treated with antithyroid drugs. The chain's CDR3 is CATSEPLMTNPYEQYF. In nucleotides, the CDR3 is TGTGCCACCAGTGAGCCACTAATGACGAACCCTTACGAGCAGTACTTC.